These T cell receptor beta chains were read from a single sample in a study of T cells after yellow fever vaccination. TCRdb processed the 5' RACE reads anew with MiXCR; each CDR3 protein has one entry. This sample carries about 160,000 distinct CDR3 sequences, 5.5% to 7.5% of them seen once, and the ten largest clones take 2.5% to 3%. Sequenced here: CD4+ T cells sorted from PBMCs, sampled about 5 days after the first yellow fever vaccination. Source of these receptors: a young man who received the YFV17D yellow fever vaccine. CDR3s include the opening cysteine and the closing phenylalanine or tryptophan. D genes are given only for firm matches. Part of the rows lack a size; the others show once, few, many or a class for expanded clones.

size	V	J	D	DNA	CDR3
few	TRBV5-1	TRBJ1-2	-	TGCGCCAGCAGCTCAGACCTGTCCGGCTATGGCTACACCTTC	CASSSDLSGYGYTF
many	TRBV7-9	TRBJ2-1	-	TGTGCCAGCAGCTTTTGGGCAGTTCGAAATGAGCAGTTCTTC	CASSFWAVRNEQFF
few	TRBV18	TRBJ1-3	-	TGTGCCAGCTCACCACCAACCGTGACTTTTGGAAACACCATATATTTT	CASSPPTVTFGNTIYF
-	TRBV4-3	TRBJ2-3	-	TGCGCCAGCAGCCAAGGGTATCCAGAGAGCACAGATACGCAGTATTTT	CASSQGYPESTDTQYF
-	TRBV19	TRBJ1-5	-	TGTGCCAGTAGTAGGCGGGCCCGGGATCAGCCCCAGCATTTT	CASSRRARDQPQHF
-	TRBV6-1	TRBJ2-3	TRBD1	TGTGCCAGCAGTGATACAGGGGCCCCTCGCACAGATACGCAGTATTTT	CASSDTGAPRTDTQYF
-	TRBV29-1	TRBJ2-1	TRBD2	TGCAGCGGCGGGGGGGTCCCCAATGAGCAGTTCTTC	CSGGGVPNEQFF
many	TRBV7-2	TRBJ2-2	-	TGTGCCAGCAGCTTAGCCCCGGGGATCCTCCGGGAGCTGTTTTTT	CASSLAPGILRELFF
few	TRBV29-1	TRBJ1-1	-	TGCAGCGTTGATTCGACAGTCGGAGCTTTCTTT	CSVDSTVGAFF
few	TRBV10-3	TRBJ2-2	TRBD1	TGTGCCACCCTGGGACAGGGAAAGACCGGGGAGCTGTTTTTT	CATLGQGKTGELFF
-	TRBV4-2	TRBJ2-1	TRBD1	TGTGCCAGCAGCCCCGTTACCGGGGACAGCAATGAGCAGTTCTTC	CASSPVTGDSNEQFF
few	TRBV20-1	TRBJ2-7	-	TGCAGTGCTAACCCTACAGGCTACGAGCAGTACTTC	CSANPTGYEQYF
many	TRBV12-3/TRBV12-4	TRBJ2-5	-	TGTGCCAGCAAGATTGGGGGTTCGGAGACCCAGTACTTC	CASKIGGSETQYF
many	TRBV27	TRBJ2-7	TRBD2	TGTGCCAGCAGCCAATGGGGGGGTACGCCCTACGAGCAGTACTTC	CASSQWGGTPYEQYF
-	TRBV24-1	TRBJ2-3	TRBD1	TGTGCCACCGTTGGCAGGGGGCGTGATACGCAGTATTTT	CATVGRGRDTQYF
-	TRBV20-1	TRBJ2-3	-	TGCAGTGCTAGGATAGGGGGGGCAGATACGCAGTATTTT	CSARIGGADTQYF
-	TRBV9	TRBJ1-3	-	TGTGCCAGCAGCGCACAGGGAAATGGAAACACCATATATTTT	CASSAQGNGNTIYF
many	TRBV6-5	TRBJ1-1	-	TGTGCCAGCAGTTACTCGAAAAGGGAAACTGAAGCTTTCTTT	CASSYSKRETEAFF
-	TRBV5-5	TRBJ2-5	-	TGTGCCAGCAGTTTTTCAGGGACACAGGGAAGTGAGACCCAGTACTTC	CASSFSGTQGSETQYF
few	TRBV10-2	TRBJ2-1	-	TGCGCCAGCAACCGAGCGGGTGAGCAGTTCTTC	CASNRAGEQFF
many	TRBV5-1	TRBJ1-5	TRBD1	TGCGCCAGCAGTCCGGACAGGGCTGAAGGACAGCCCCAGCATTTT	CASSPDRAEGQPQHF
many	TRBV20-1	TRBJ1-3	-	TGCAGTGCTAGAAAGTCAGAGGAGAACACCATATATTTT	CSARKSEENTIYF
many	TRBV4-1	TRBJ1-6	-	TGCGCCAGCAGCGGCATCTTGGGGACCTACCACTTT	CASSGILGTYHF
-	TRBV6-1	TRBJ2-3	TRBD2	TGTGCCAGCAGTGAGGGAGCGGGGGGGCGGGATACGCAGTATTTT	CASSEGAGGRDTQYF
many	TRBV29-1	TRBJ1-2	-	TGCAGCGTTAACCGCCCTGGGAAGAGACAGGACCCGGGCTATGGCTACACCTTC	CSVNRPGKRQDPGYGYTF
many	TRBV7-9	TRBJ1-2	TRBD1	TGTGCCAGCAGCTTAGTAGCGGGACAGGGTGGCGGCTACACCTTC	CASSLVAGQGGGYTF
many	TRBV9	TRBJ2-5	TRBD2	TGTGCCAGCAGCGTAGTTAGCGGGGAGACCCAGTACTTC	CASSVVSGETQYF
few	TRBV7-2	TRBJ2-5	-	TGTGCCAGCAGCACCGGACTAAGCCAAGAGACCCAGTACTTC	CASSTGLSQETQYF
once	TRBV5-1	TRBJ1-1	-	TGCGCCAGCACGGGAGACCCCCGTTATCCTTCCTTT	CASTGDPRYPSF
few	TRBV12-3/TRBV12-4	TRBJ1-1	-	TGTGCCAGCAGTCTGTCCTCAGCGAACACTGAAGCTTTCTTT	CASSLSSANTEAFF
many	TRBV7-8	TRBJ1-3	TRBD1	TGTGCCAGCAGCTTTGCAGGGGGCGGGGGAAACACCATATATTTT	CASSFAGGGGNTIYF